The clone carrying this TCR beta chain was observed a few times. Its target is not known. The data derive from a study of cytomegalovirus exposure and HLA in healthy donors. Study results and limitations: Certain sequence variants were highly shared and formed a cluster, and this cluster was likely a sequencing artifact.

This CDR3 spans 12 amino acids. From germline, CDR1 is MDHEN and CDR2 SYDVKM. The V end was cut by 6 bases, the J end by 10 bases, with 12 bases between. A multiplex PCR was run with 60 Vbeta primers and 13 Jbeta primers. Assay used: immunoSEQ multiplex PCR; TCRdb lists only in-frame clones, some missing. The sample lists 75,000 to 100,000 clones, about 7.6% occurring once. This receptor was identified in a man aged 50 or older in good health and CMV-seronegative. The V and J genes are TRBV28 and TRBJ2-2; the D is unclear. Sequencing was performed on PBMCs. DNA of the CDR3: TGTGCCAGCAGCTTCGGCGGCCCGGAGCTGTTTTTT. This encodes CASSFGGPELFF.